The next 13 T cell receptor beta chains were all read from a single sample in a study of glioma-infiltrating T cells after dendritic cell vaccination. The table came from immunoSEQ multiplex PCR; TCRdb's copy has only in-frame clones and leaves some out. The table has roughly 83,000 clones, approximately 84% seen once; the top ten hold less than 20%. The sequences come from blood, collected before dendritic cell vaccination. The receptors shown here come from a human donor with glioblastoma.

This chain links TRBV5-8 with TRBJ2-7; D is uncertain. CDR3 length: 12 amino acids. Looked up from germline, CDR1 is SGHTS and CDR2 is YDEGEE. Trimming stripped 4 bases from V and 9 bases from J, with 14 bases between. CDR3 sequence reads: CASSLGTRGQYF. DNA of the CDR3: TGTGCCAGCAGCCTGGGAACACGAGGGCAGTACTTC.

A word on this clone: One end of the junction is discordant with germline, which a read error may explain. The V gene is TRBV4-1, the J gene TRBJ2-7, with TRBD2 identical over 9 bases. Germline CDR1 and CDR2: MGHRA and YSYEKL. This CDR3 is 15 amino acids long. The CDR3 region has the DNA TGCGCCAACAGCCAAGTAGCCGGGACTAGCATCGAGCAGTACTTC. This encodes CANSQVAGTSIEQYF.

The chain joins TRBV5-1 to TRBJ1-1, with 8 bases fitting TRBD1. V trimming: 4 bases; J trimming: 0 bases; junction bases outside the gene matches: 14. CDR3 length equals 18 residues. Germline V lookup: CDR1 SGHRS, CDR2 YFSETQ. The chain's CDR3 is CASSPRGRGRGVNTEAFF. DNA for the CDR3: TGCGCCAGCAGCCCCAGGGGCAGGGGGCGCGGTGTGAACACTGAAGCTTTCTTT.

V and J are TRBV6-1 and TRBJ1-1, with 8 bases matching TRBD1. Per germline, CDR1 MNHNS and CDR2 SASEGT. The junction had 7 bases not matched to a gene; V was cut back by 3 bases and J by 4 bases. The CDR3 is made up of 15 amino acids. The chain's CDR3 is CASSDGQGAGTEAFF. The CDR3 nucleotides are TGTGCCAGCAGTGACGGGCAGGGGGCGGGCACTGAAGCTTTCTTT.

The gene calls are TRBV6-5 and TRBJ2-7; TRBD1 matches 9 bases. From germline, CDR1 is MNHEY and CDR2 SVGAGI. J was trimmed by 6 bases and V by 0 bases; bases with no gene match: 6. There are 15 residues in the CDR3. This CDR3 is CASSYSGTGLSEQYF. The CDR3 bases are TGTGCCAGCAGTTACTCCGGGACAGGGTTATCCGAGCAGTACTTC.

This clone was detected only once. This chain connects TRBV28 to TRBJ2-7; 7 bases are shared with TRBD2. In germline, CDR1 is MDHEN, CDR2 SYDVKM. The CDR3 consists of 19 residues. V lost 6 bases, J lost 4 bases, and 24 bases stayed unmatched. CDR3 in DNA: TGTGCCAGCAGGTCCCACTCCGGTGGGGGGGTCTTTGGGTTTTACGAGCAGTACTTC. Translating it yields CASRSHSGGGVFGFYEQYF.

This clone was recorded once. The rearrangement joins TRBV30 to TRBJ1-6, with D unresolved. Germline CDR1 reads GTSNPN; CDR2 reads SVGIG (reference sequence). Trimming removed 4 bases at V and 10 bases at J, with 17 bases between. The CDR3 is 14 amino acids. CDR3 amino acids: CAWNIPGVGSPLHF. The CDR3 nucleotides read TGTGCCTGGAATATCCCCGGGGTCGGGTCACCCCTCCACTTT.

This sequence joins TRBV9 and TRBJ2-1; the match to TRBD2 covers 7 bases. This CDR3 is 15 amino acids long. The germline gives CDR1 SGDLS, CDR2 YYNGEE. The V segment lost 6 bases and the J segment 5 bases; nucleotides outside the gene matches: 11. The chain's CDR3 is CASTAGGSIDNEQFF. In nucleotides, the CDR3 is TGTGCCAGCACCGCTGGCGGGAGTATCGACAATGAGCAGTTCTTC.

A single count supports this clone. The chain recombines TRBV7-2 with TRBJ1-2; D uncertain. Trimming left V 2 bases short and J 6 bases short, with 19 bases between. The CDR3 consists of 16 residues. Germline V CDR1 and CDR2: SGHTA, FQGNSA. The CDR3 DNA is TGTGCCAGCAGCTTAAGGCCCTCGCAGGAAGCCAATGGCTACACCTTC. This gives the protein CASSLRPSQEANGYTF.

The V gene is TRBV6-5, the J gene TRBJ2-5; 11 bases map to TRBD2. Germline CDR1 reads MNHEY; CDR2 reads SVGAGI. V was clipped by 6 bases and J by 3 bases; unmatched bases: 3. This CDR3 has 14 amino acids. The chain's CDR3 is CASRGLAVKETQYF. The CDR3 DNA reads TGTGCCAGCAGGGGACTAGCGGTGAAAGAGACCCAGTACTTC.

This rearrangement joins TRBV28 to TRBJ2-4, with 10 bases lining up with TRBD2. CDR1 is MDHEN and CDR2 is SYDVKM in the germline V gene. This CDR3 is built from 18 residues. With 5 bases clipped from V and 0 bases from J, the junction kept 10 bases outside the gene matches. CDR3 loop: CASSPLAGEGGAKNIQYF. The DNA for the CDR3 is TGTGCCAGCAGTCCTCTAGCGGGAGAGGGGGGAGCCAAAAACATTCAGTACTTC.

The rearrangement joins TRBV9 to TRBJ1-2; the match to TRBD1 covers 8 bases. Trimming removed 3 bases from V and 4 bases from J; junction bases left unmatched: 5. CDR3 length: 14 residues. The V gene's germline CDR1 is SGDLS and CDR2 YYNGEE. CDR3 sequence (DNA): TGTGCCAGCAGCGAGGAGGACAGGGTCTATGGCTACACCTTC. It specifies CASSEEDRVYGYTF.

This chain's CDR3 is CATSDGRANEQFF. As DNA, the CDR3 is TGTGCCACCAGCGACGGGAGGGCAAATGAGCAGTTCTTC. The genes are TRBV15 and TRBJ2-1; 8 bases agree with TRBD2. Germline V gene lookup returns CDR1 LNHNV and CDR2 YYDKDF (reference sequence). The CDR3 covers 13 residues. Trimming removed 5 bases from V and 7 bases from J; junction bases left unmatched: 4.